The next 27 T cell receptor beta chains were all read from a single sample in a study of PD-1 blockade in classical Hodgkin lymphoma. TCRdb keeps only in-frame clones here, not all; method: immunoSEQ multiplex PCR. The data contain roughly 46,000 clones, about 75% of them singletons. Described time point: cycle 4 day 1 (C4D1), after five to seven weeks of nivolumab. Every patient experienced relapse after autologous stem cell transplantation, and brentuximab vedotin exposure varied. The input for sequencing was peripheral blood mononuclear cells (PBMCs), taken before the fourth cycle of nivolumab. All receptors derive from a human donor with classical Hodgkin lymphoma.

This clone occurred a few times. The V call is TRBV7-2, the J call TRBJ2-7; D remains ambiguous. CDR1 and CDR2 from the germline V gene are SGHTA and FQGNSA. With 1 base removed from V and 2 bases from J, the gap between germline ends came to 9 bases. The CDR3 consists of 14 residues. CDR3 amino acids: CASSLVASTYEQYF. CDR3 nucleotides: TGTGCCAGCAGCTTAGTGGCCTCAACCTACGAGCAGTACTTC.

This clone came up a few times. The same CDR3 is also encoded by other DNA sequences in this sample. V and J are TRBV7-2 and TRBJ2-7; the D gene is possibly TRBD2 (5 bases). The CDR3 extends over 13 amino acids. From germline, CDR1 is SGHTA and CDR2 FQGNSA. The V end lost 3 bases, the J end lost 3 bases, and 9 bases lay between the germline ends. CDR3 sequence: CASSFGLIYEQYF. The DNA of the CDR3 is TGTGCCAGCAGCTTTGGACTGATCTACGAGCAGTACTTC.

This clone was seen a few times. The V call is TRBV2, the J call TRBJ2-7; 13 nucleotides line up with TRBD2. Germline loops: CDR1 SNHLY, CDR2 FYNNEI. Losses at the gene ends were 8 bases for V and 2 bases for J; bases not matched to a gene: 15. The CDR3 is 18 residues long. This CDR3 reads CASEEGATSGRSPYEQYF. CDR3 coding DNA: TGTGCCAGCGAGGAGGGAGCGACTAGCGGGAGGTCCCCCTACGAGCAGTACTTC.

The genes are TRBV4-2 and TRBJ2-6; D remains ambiguous. The V gene's germline CDR1 is LGHNA and CDR2 YNFKEQ. The CDR3 runs to 16 residues. Trimming took 0 bases from V and 0 from J, leaving 6 bases between them. CDR3 nucleotide sequence: TGTGCCAGCAGCCAAGATCCGGTCTCTGGGGCCAACGTCCTGACTTTC. Protein: CASSQDPVSGANVLTF.

The genes are TRBV28 and TRBJ2-7, with TRBD2 matching over 7 bases. From germline, CDR1 is MDHEN and CDR2 SYDVKM. The CDR3 is made up of 16 amino acids. Trimming took 2 bases from V and 5 from J; bases not matched to a gene: 12. In nucleotides, the CDR3 is TGTGCCAGCAGTTTACCCCGCCGCGGGAGTTTCCACGAGCAGTACTTC. It specifies CASSLPRRGSFHEQYF. The whole variable domain, filled in from reference TRBV28 and TRBJ2-7, reads DVKVTQSSRYLVKRTGEKVFLECVQDMDHENMFWYRQDPGLGLRLIYFSYDVKMKEKGDIPEGYSVSREKKERFSLILESASTNQTSMYLCASSLPRRGSFHEQYFGPGTRLTVT.

The rearrangement uses TRBV28 and TRBJ2-3, with D maybe TRBD1 (6 bases). This CDR3 spans 17 amino acids. The V end was cut by 7 bases, the J end by 6 bases, with 26 bases between. Germline CDR1 MDHEN, CDR2 SYDVKM. DNA for the CDR3: TGTGCCAGCAAAGCTACCCGGACAGCCCGTGTGGCGGATACGCAGTATTTT. Translation: CASKATRTARVADTQYF.

V gene TRBV5-1 combines with J gene TRBJ2-7; D unresolved. CDR1 SGHRS and CDR2 YFSETQ come from the germline V gene. This CDR3 has 15 amino acids. Between the trimmed V and J ends, which lost 0 bases and 7 bases, there was a span of 17 bases. CDR3 region: CASSLAAGGVGEQYF. CDR3 nucleotide sequence: TGCGCCAGCAGCTTGGCGGCAGGTGGGGTTGGGGAGCAGTACTTC.

The chain links TRBV27 to TRBJ2-3; 9 nucleotides line up with TRBD2. The CDR3 covers 16 residues. With V trimmed by 4 bases and J by 6 bases, 11 bases remained unmatched. Germline V lookup: CDR1 MNHEY, CDR2 SMNVEV (reference sequence). DNA of the CDR3: TGTGCCAGCAGTTCCCCCCGGCGGGAGGGCATCGATACGCAGTATTTT. The encoded protein is CASSSPRREGIDTQYF.

The chain uses TRBV9 and TRBJ2-1; D call uncertain. From germline, CDR1 is SGDLS and CDR2 YYNGEE. Trimming pared 0 bases from V and 4 bases from J, leaving 8 bases between. This CDR3 has 14 residues. CDR3 loop: CASSVGASYNEQFF. The CDR3 bases are TGTGCCAGCAGCGTAGGAGCTTCGTACAATGAGCAGTTCTTC.

This clone showed up just once. J is TRBJ2-6 and V is TRBV9; D gene unclear. This CDR3 has 17 amino acids. The V end lost 0 bases, the J end lost 0 bases, and 10 bases lay between the germline ends. From germline, CDR1 is SGDLS and CDR2 YYNGEE. The CDR3 loop is CASSVGHPSSGANVLTF. CDR3 bases: TGTGCCAGCAGCGTAGGGCATCCGAGCTCTGGGGCCAACGTCCTGACTTTC.

The chain employs TRBV6-5 and TRBJ1-1; weak D call: TRBD1 (5 bases). There are 15 residues in the CDR3. Trimming took 2 bases from V and 4 from J, leaving 14 bases between them. Per the germline V gene, CDR1 is MNHEY and CDR2 is SVGAGI. In DNA, the CDR3 is TGTGCCAGCAGTTACCTACGGGGGGGGAGCACTGAAGCTTTCTTT. Residues: CASSYLRGGSTEAFF.

This clone is a singleton in its sample. V gene TRBV7-8 combines with J gene TRBJ2-1; no definite D call. Trimming took 3 bases from V and 8 from J, leaving 8 bases between them. This CDR3 has 12 amino acids. Per germline, CDR1 SGHVS and CDR2 FQNEAQ. The CDR3 sequence is CASSLWVDEQFF. The CDR3 coding sequence is TGTGCCAGCAGCTTGTGGGTAGATGAGCAGTTCTTC.

The gene calls are TRBV25-1 and TRBJ2-2; D unclear. Germline CDR1 MGHDK, CDR2 SYGVNS. The CDR3 contains 13 residues. Deletions cut 1 base from V and 8 bases from J, with 8 bases between. CDR3 sequence (DNA): TGTGCCAGCAGTGAATTAAGAGGTGGGGAGCTGTTTTTT. Protein sequence: CASSELRGGELFF.

This clone was recorded once. The chain employs TRBV10-1 and TRBJ2-7; no reliable D call. This CDR3 has 13 amino acids. The V and J ends lost 9 bases and 6 bases respectively, with 18 bases between them. The germline gives CDR1 WNHNN, CDR2 SYGVQD (reference sequence). The CDR3 coding sequence is TGCGCCAGTTCAAAATTTAACGGTGGCGAGCAGTACTTC. As protein: CASSKFNGGEQYF.

This sequence joins TRBV15 and TRBJ1-3; D not certain. Germline loops: CDR1 LNHNV, CDR2 YYDKDF (reference sequence). V was clipped by 0 bases and J by 4 bases, with 7 bases between them. The CDR3 length is 14 residues. CDR3 DNA sequence: TGTGCCACCAGCAGAGATGGATGGGGAAACACCATATATTTT. Protein product: CATSRDGWGNTIYF.

The chain couples TRBV7-9 to TRBJ2-5; maybe TRBD2 (7 bases). Germline CDR1 reads SEHNR; CDR2 reads FQNEAQ (reference sequence). CDR3 length equals 16 residues. The germline V and J ends were trimmed by 2 bases and 4 bases, with 17 bases remaining between them. The CDR3 region has the DNA TGTGCCAGCAGCTTAACTCGTGCAGGGGAGGGAGAGACCCAGTACTTC. Translated: CASSLTRAGEGETQYF. Based on the CDR3 plus reference TRBV7-9 and TRBJ2-5, the full variable domain is DTGVSQNPRHKITKRGQNVTFRCDPISEHNRLYWYRQTLGQGPEFLTYFQNEAQLEKSRLLSDRFSAERPKGSFSTLEIQRTEQGDSAMYLCASSLTRAGEGETQYFGPGTRLLVL.

The gene calls are TRBV28 and TRBJ1-2; TRBD1 might be the D (6 bases). Germline values: CDR1 MDHEN, CDR2 SYDVKM. The CDR3 has 16 residues. The V and J ends lost 5 bases and 4 bases respectively, with 20 bases between them. Here the CDR3 reads CASSLPGGGAGYGYTF. CDR3 DNA sequence: TGTGCCAGCAGTCTCCCCGGAGGGGGGGCTGGCTATGGCTACACCTTC.

This clone has a handful of counts. The genes are TRBV29-1 and TRBJ1-1; possible D gene TRBD1, 5 bases. V was shortened by 6 bases and J by 4 bases, with 12 bases between the two germline ends. Per the germline V gene, CDR1 is SQVTM and CDR2 is ANQGSEA. The CDR3 is 12 residues long. Here the CDR3 reads CSVTPGGTEAFF. The CDR3 nucleotides are TGCAGCGTCACACCGGGGGGCACTGAAGCTTTCTTT.

This clone was observed a few times. The genes are TRBV28 and TRBJ2-5, with 7 bases lining up with TRBD2. The junction had 10 bases not matched to a gene; V was cut back by 2 bases and J by 4 bases. Germline V CDR1 and CDR2: MDHEN, SYDVKM. This CDR3 contains 16 residues. The CDR3, as DNA: TGTGCCAGCAGTTTAGGTGGCGGGAGTCGGAGAGAGACCCAGTACTTC. It yields the protein CASSLGGGSRRETQYF.

The chain carries TRBV11-1 and TRBJ2-3; possibly TRBD1 for D (7 bases). Germline V gives CDR1 SGHAT, CDR2 FQDESV (reference sequence). V was cut by 3 bases and J by 1 base, with 17 bases left in between. The CDR3 is 17 residues long. CDR3 in DNA: TGTGCCAGCAGCTTGGGAAACGCCAGGGGGGGCACAGATACGCAGTATTTT. This translates into CASSLGNARGGTDTQYF.

The chain uses TRBV7-9 and TRBJ1-1, with D uncertain. Germline CDR1 is SEHNR and CDR2 is FQNEAQ (reference sequence). With 3 bases removed from V and 0 bases from J, the gap between germline ends came to 5 bases. This CDR3 has 13 amino acids. In DNA form, the CDR3 reads TGTGCCAGCAGCTTCTTACTGAACACTGAAGCTTTCTTT. It encodes CASSFLLNTEAFF.

A few counts support this clone. The V and J genes are TRBV25-1 and TRBJ2-1, with D perhaps TRBD2 (6 bases). Germline CDR1 reads MGHDK; CDR2 reads SYGVNS. The CDR3 consists of 15 residues. V was trimmed by 8 bases and J by 7 bases, leaving 21 bases between them. CDR3: CASSVRDSRVNEQFF. The CDR3 DNA is TGTGCCAGCTCCGTAAGGGACTCGAGGGTAAATGAGCAGTTCTTC.

This chain joins TRBV19 and TRBJ1-2; D is possibly TRBD1 (6 bases). Germline V gives CDR1 LNHDA, CDR2 SQIVND (reference sequence). The V gene lost 3 bases and the J gene lost 5 bases, with 10 bases spanning the gap. This CDR3 region has 13 residues. In DNA form, the CDR3 reads TGTGCCAGTAGTATCCCCGGACAGTATGGCTACACCTTC. Its translation: CASSIPGQYGYTF. Full variable domain (rest looked up from reference TRBV19 and TRBJ1-2): DGGITQSPKYLFRKEGQNVTLSCEQNLNHDAMYWYRQDPGQGLRLIYYSQIVNDFQKGDIAEGYSVSREKKESFPLTVTSAQKNPTAFYLCASSIPGQYGYTFGSGTRLTVV.

The genes are TRBV10-3 and TRBJ2-1, with D perhaps assigned TRBD1 or TRBD2 (5 bases each). The length of the CDR3 is 13 residues. Trimming removed 10 bases at V and 3 bases at J, with 13 bases between. Germline lookup yields CDR1 ENHRY and CDR2 SYGVKD. As DNA, the CDR3 is TGTGCCACCGCTGATGGGGGCTACAATGAGCAGTTCTTC. Its protein is CATADGGYNEQFF.

This rearrangement joins TRBV7-9 to TRBJ1-2; 9 bases are shared with TRBD1. Germline values: CDR1 SEHNR, CDR2 FQNEAQ (reference sequence). With 1 base clipped from V and 4 bases from J, the junction kept 7 bases outside the gene matches. The CDR3 length is 16 residues. The CDR3 sequence is CASSLVAGTGFYGYTF. The DNA for the CDR3 is TGTGCCAGCAGCTTAGTGGCCGGGACAGGGTTCTATGGCTACACCTTC.

The CDR3 bases are TGTGCCAGCAGTGACGGGACAGGGGCCACCGGGGAGCTGTTTTTT. Translating it yields CASSDGTGATGELFF. This sequence joins TRBV6-1 and TRBJ2-2, with 10 bases that match TRBD1. The CDR3 is 15 amino acids. J lost 4 bases, V lost 3 bases, and 2 bases had no gene match. Germline V gives CDR1 MNHNS, CDR2 SASEGT.

In this sample, this clone turned up a few times. The genes are TRBV4-3 and TRBJ2-1, with D possibly TRBD1 on 5 matching bases. Trimming left V 0 bases short and J 5 bases short, with 11 bases between. CDR3 length equals 15 residues. Germline CDR1 reads LGHNA; CDR2 reads YSLEER. The CDR3 sequence is CASSQDGQGNNEQFF. The CDR3 DNA is TGCGCCAGCAGCCAAGATGGCCAGGGTAACAATGAGCAGTTCTTC.